Below, 13 T cell receptor beta chains from the same sample are listed, as sequenced in a study of cytomegalovirus exposure and HLA in healthy donors. TCRdb's table, derived via immunoSEQ multiplex PCR, lists solely in-frame clones and lacks some. This table holds under 200,000 clones, roughly 90% found once. Source material: PBMCs. The source is a woman aged 18-29 years in good health and CMV-seronegative.

The chain employs TRBV4-3 and TRBJ1-1; the match to TRBD1 covers 8 bases. Germline values: CDR1 LGHNA, CDR2 YSLEER. V gave up 1 base and J gave up 5 bases; unmatched junction bases: 15. The CDR3 sequence is 18 residues long. This CDR3 is CASSQGYVPTGAPTEAFF. For the CDR3, the DNA is TGCGCCAGCAGCCAAGGATATGTTCCGACAGGGGCGCCAACTGAAGCTTTCTTT.

The chain has TRBV5-6 and TRBJ2-6; tentatively, D is TRBD2 (5 bases). Germline CDR1 reads SGHDT; CDR2 reads YYEEEE. CDR3 length: 16 amino acids. Deletions cut 0 bases from V and 9 bases from J, with 16 bases between. This chain's CDR3 is CASSLAKRGVDNVLTF. The DNA of the CDR3 is TGTGCCAGCAGCTTGGCGAAACGGGGTGTGGACAACGTCCTGACTTTC.

CDR3 protein: CASSMGRIQITGELFF. CDR3 DNA: TGTGCCAGTAGTATGGGCCGAATTCAAATCACCGGGGAGCTGTTTTTT. V is TRBV19 and J is TRBJ2-2; D is unclear. The V gene's germline CDR1 is LNHDA and CDR2 SQIVND (reference sequence). Trimming cost V 3 bases and J 4 bases, with 15 bases left between them. The CDR3 loop spans 16 amino acids.

In this sample, this clone turned up once. The rearrangement joins TRBV11-2 to TRBJ1-1; 8 nucleotides line up with TRBD1. The CDR3 contains 14 residues. CDR1 is SGHAT, CDR2 FQNNGV, per germline. The J segment lost 7 bases and the V segment lost 4 bases, leaving 8 bases of the junction unmatched. The CDR3 sequence is CASSSSQGAGEAFF. CDR3 DNA: TGTGCCAGCAGCTCATCCCAGGGGGCAGGTGAAGCTTTCTTT.

This chain connects TRBV2 to TRBJ1-5; 9 bases are a match to TRBD1. Germline assignment: CDR1 SNHLY and CDR2 FYNNEI. The V and J ends lost 4 bases and 3 bases, in that order; junction bases with no gene match: 7. The CDR3 consists of 16 residues. The CDR3: CASSGGQGRHNQPQHF. CDR3 nucleotide sequence: TGTGCCAGCAGTGGGGGACAGGGACGGCACAATCAGCCCCAGCATTTT.

The table lists this clone with a count of one. The V and J genes are TRBV7-2 and TRBJ2-7, with D possibly matching TRBD2 (5 bases). Germline V gene sequence: CDR1 SGHTA, CDR2 FQGNSA. CDR3 length: 15 amino acids. V was trimmed by 4 bases and J by 6 bases, leaving 19 bases between them. For the CDR3, the DNA is TGTGCCAGCAGCTCCAGACCCAGGACGGCGGGCGAGCAGTACTTC. This codes for CASSSRPRTAGEQYF.

The chain joins TRBV19 to TRBJ2-1, with 8 bases aligning to TRBD1. Germline V gene lookup returns CDR1 LNHDA and CDR2 SQIVND (reference sequence). J was trimmed by 6 bases and V by 3 bases; bases with no gene match: 4. The CDR3 is made up of 14 amino acids. This CDR3 is CASSIGTGGNEQFF. In DNA, the CDR3 is TGTGCCAGTAGTATTGGGACAGGTGGCAATGAGCAGTTCTTC.

Remarks on this clone: A read error may produce the germline difference seen at one junction end. This sequence joins TRBV18 and TRBJ2-7; D unclear. Looked up from germline, CDR1 is KGHSH and CDR2 is LQKENI. CDR3 length: 12 amino acids. The CDR3 region is CASSPSPYEQYF. The DNA for the CDR3 is TGTGCCAGCTCACCATCCCCCTACGAGCAATACTTC.

V usage is TRBV7-9 and J usage is TRBJ2-7; D might be TRBD2 (7 bases). Looked up from germline, CDR1 is SEHNR and CDR2 is FQNEAQ (reference sequence). CDR3 length: 16 residues. The V end lost 3 bases, the J end lost 8 bases, and 23 bases lay between the germline ends. The CDR3 sequence: CASSLGRDTRDEKQYF. The CDR3 nucleotides are TGTGCCAGCAGCTTGGGGAGGGACACAAGGGACGAGAAGCAGTACTTC.

V usage is TRBV7-6 and J usage is TRBJ1-3; possible D gene TRBD1, 6 bases. Between the trimmed V and J ends, which lost 2 bases and 0 bases, there was a span of 11 bases. Per the germline V gene, CDR1 is SGHVS and CDR2 is FNYEAQ. The CDR3 is 16 residues long. CDR3 residues: CASSLLTGYSGNTIYF. DNA of the CDR3: TGTGCCAGCAGCTTACTAACAGGGTACTCTGGAAACACCATATATTTT. Combining the CDR3 with reference TRBV7-6 and TRBJ1-3 gives the whole variable domain GAGVSQSPRYKVTKRGQDVALRCDPISGHVSLYWYRQALGQGPEFLTYFNYEAQQDKSGLPNDRFSAERPEGSISTLTIQRTEQRDSAMYRCASSLLTGYSGNTIYFGEGSWLTVV.

The chain recombines TRBV25-1 with TRBJ1-6; maybe TRBD1 (5 bases). The V end lost 3 bases, the J end lost 7 bases, and 13 bases lay between the germline ends. The CDR3 covers 15 residues. Per germline, CDR1 MGHDK and CDR2 SYGVNS. CDR3 residues: CASSDDQGRNSPLHF. The CDR3 DNA reads TGTGCCAGCAGTGATGATCAGGGTCGGAATTCACCCCTCCACTTT.

The rearrangement links TRBV7-9 to TRBJ1-2; 9 bases fit TRBD1. CDR3 length equals 15 residues. V trimming: 4 bases; J trimming: 3 bases; junction bases outside the gene matches: 6. The germline CDR1 and CDR2 sequences are SEHNR and FQNEAQ (reference sequence). The DNA for the CDR3 is TGTGCCAGCAGCTCGCCGGGACAGGGCCACTATGGCTACACCTTC. Protein sequence: CASSSPGQGHYGYTF.

The rearrangement joins TRBV14 to TRBJ2-1; 13 bases fit TRBD2. The CDR3 length is 20 residues. In germline, CDR1 is SGHDN, CDR2 FVKESK. With V trimmed by 4 bases and J by 2 bases, 14 bases remained unmatched. CDR3 sequence: CASSPRGGLAGLRAYNEQFF. The CDR3 coding sequence is TGTGCCAGCAGCCCAAGGGGGGGACTAGCGGGGCTCCGGGCCTACAATGAGCAGTTCTTC.